One sample yielded the 14 T cell receptor beta chains listed below, sequenced in a study of cytomegalovirus exposure and HLA in healthy donors. The PCR employed 60 Vbeta primers together with 13 Jbeta primers. Only in-frame clones appear in the TCRdb table, and some are missing; sequencing was by immunoSEQ multiplex PCR. The sample lists approximately 150,000 clones, around four fifths occurring once. The sample taken for sequencing was PBMCs. The source of these receptors is a boy aged 2 to 10 in good health and CMV-seronegative.

The CDR3 region has the DNA TGTGCCAGCAGCAAGACAGGCAATAGACAAGAGACCCAGTACTTC. Translated: CASSKTGNRQETQYF. The chain has TRBV7-9 and TRBJ2-5; D perhaps matches TRBD1 (6 bases). CDR1 and CDR2 (germline): SEHNR, FQNEAQ (reference sequence). This CDR3 region has 15 residues. Between the trimmed V and J ends, which lost 5 bases and 2 bases, there was a span of 15 bases.

The table lists this clone with a count of one. The chain combines TRBV6-6 with TRBJ2-3, with TRBD2 matching over 12 bases. The trim removed 6 bases at V and 2 bases at J, leaving 6 bases unmatched. Per germline, CDR1 MNHNY and CDR2 SVGAGI (reference sequence). This CDR3 region has 16 residues. For the CDR3, the DNA is TGTGCCAGCAGACCCGGACTAGCGGGAATCACAGATACGCAGTATTTT. It encodes CASRPGLAGITDTQYF.

The chain carries TRBV6-5 and TRBJ1-1; possibly TRBD1 for D (5 bases). The germline V gene encodes CDR1 MNHEY and CDR2 SVGAGI. V was shortened by 4 bases and J by 6 bases, with 12 bases between the two germline ends. The CDR3 is 13 residues long. CDR3 in amino acids: CASSLGLTSEAFF. The CDR3 DNA reads as TGTGCCAGCAGTTTGGGGCTAACGTCTGAAGCTTTCTTT.

This chain joins TRBV9 and TRBJ2-7; D possibly corresponds to TRBD1 (6 bases). The CDR3 has 16 residues. Germline values: CDR1 SGDLS, CDR2 YYNGEE. V was trimmed by 1 base and J by 3 bases, leaving 17 bases between them. The CDR3 region is CASSVSHQGHLYEQYF. DNA of the CDR3: TGTGCCAGCAGCGTATCCCACCAGGGGCACCTCTACGAGCAGTACTTC.

V gene TRBV11-3 combines with J gene TRBJ2-3; 12 nucleotides line up with TRBD2. The germline V gene has CDR1 SGHNT and CDR2 YENEEA. This CDR3 is 18 amino acids long. With V trimmed by 8 bases and J by 0 bases, 12 bases remained unmatched. CDR3 protein: CASDGKTSGSASTDTQYF. CDR3 bases: TGTGCCAGCGACGGGAAGACTAGCGGGAGTGCTAGCACAGATACGCAGTATTTT.

A few counts support this clone. V gene TRBV9 combines with J gene TRBJ2-5; 9 nucleotides match TRBD1. Germline V CDR1 and CDR2: SGDLS, YYNGEE. V lost 2 bases, J lost 1 base, and 6 bases stayed unmatched. The CDR3 extends over 16 amino acids. The CDR3 nucleotides read TGTGCCAGCAGCGTTGGGACAGGGTTTGCCCAAGAGACCCAGTACTTC. Protein: CASSVGTGFAQETQYF.

The chain recombines TRBV4-3 with TRBJ2-3, with D perhaps TRBD2 (6 bases). Per germline, CDR1 LGHNA and CDR2 YSLEER. The CDR3 runs 18 residues. The V and J ends lost 0 bases and 0 bases respectively, with 16 bases between them. CDR3 region: CASSQDRVYGTSTDTQYF. The CDR3 DNA sequence: TGCGCCAGCAGCCAAGATAGGGTATATGGGACTAGCACAGATACGCAGTATTTT.

This chain links TRBV28 with TRBJ2-2; a possible D gene is TRBD2 (6 bases). The CDR3 runs to 16 residues. Germline lookup yields CDR1 MDHEN and CDR2 SYDVKM. V was pared by 8 bases and J by 2 bases, with 18 bases between. The DNA of the CDR3 is TGTGCCAGCTTTAGGGCGGGGAGATCAAACACCGGGGAGCTGTTTTTT. It encodes CASFRAGRSNTGELFF.

This clone showed up just a few times. V and J are TRBV27 and TRBJ1-6; D might be TRBD1 (5 bases). This CDR3 region has 14 residues. V lost 5 bases and J lost 10, with 15 bases in between. Germline V gene sequence: CDR1 MNHEY, CDR2 SMNVEV (reference sequence). The CDR3 loop is CASSQIGVESPLHF. The CDR3 nucleotides are TGTGCCAGCAGTCAGATAGGGGTGGAATCACCCCTCCACTTT.

J is TRBJ1-1 and V is TRBV7-3; D unresolved. V was cut by 1 base and J by 2 bases, with 8 bases left in between. CDR1 SGHTA and CDR2 FQGTGA come from the germline V gene. CDR3 length: 14 amino acids. Here the CDR3 reads CASSLRRSNTEAFF. As DNA, the CDR3 is TGTGCCAGCAGCTTAAGAAGGAGTAACACTGAAGCTTTCTTT.

The V gene is TRBV5-4, the J gene TRBJ2-2; D gene unclear. The CDR3 sequence is 13 residues long. Germline assignment: CDR1 SGHNT and CDR2 YYREEE (reference sequence). V lost 4 bases to trimming and J lost 2 bases, with 6 bases between them. In DNA, the CDR3 is TGTGCCAGCAGCCCCAAAAACACCGGGGAGCTGTTTTTT. This translates into CASSPKNTGELFF.

The rearrangement links TRBV2 to TRBJ2-7; 7 bases are a match to TRBD1. J was trimmed by 5 bases and V by 6 bases; bases with no gene match: 7. The CDR3 contains 13 residues. CDR1 is SNHLY, CDR2 FYNNEI, per germline. The CDR3 here is CASSRQGVNEQYF. The CDR3 coding sequence is TGTGCCAGCAGCCGACAGGGTGTAAACGAGCAGTACTTC.

This chain connects TRBV5-1 to TRBJ2-1; 8 positions agree with TRBD2. Germline V gene lookup returns CDR1 SGHRS and CDR2 YFSETQ. This CDR3 comprises 16 residues. V was clipped by 2 bases and J by 8 bases; unmatched bases: 12. The chain's CDR3 is CASSLEGGTRVDEQFF. CDR3 DNA: TGCGCCAGCAGCTTAGAAGGCGGGACTAGGGTGGATGAGCAGTTCTTC.

The chain links TRBV27 to TRBJ2-1; TRBD2 aligns across 13 bases. Germline V gene lookup returns CDR1 MNHEY and CDR2 SMNVEV (reference sequence). With 2 bases clipped from V and 2 bases from J, the junction kept 9 bases outside the gene matches. CDR3 size: 19 residues. CDR3 coding DNA: TGTGCCAGCAGTTTAGGGACTAGCGGGGTCCACTTTACCTACAATGAGCAGTTCTTC. Translating it yields CASSLGTSGVHFTYNEQFF.